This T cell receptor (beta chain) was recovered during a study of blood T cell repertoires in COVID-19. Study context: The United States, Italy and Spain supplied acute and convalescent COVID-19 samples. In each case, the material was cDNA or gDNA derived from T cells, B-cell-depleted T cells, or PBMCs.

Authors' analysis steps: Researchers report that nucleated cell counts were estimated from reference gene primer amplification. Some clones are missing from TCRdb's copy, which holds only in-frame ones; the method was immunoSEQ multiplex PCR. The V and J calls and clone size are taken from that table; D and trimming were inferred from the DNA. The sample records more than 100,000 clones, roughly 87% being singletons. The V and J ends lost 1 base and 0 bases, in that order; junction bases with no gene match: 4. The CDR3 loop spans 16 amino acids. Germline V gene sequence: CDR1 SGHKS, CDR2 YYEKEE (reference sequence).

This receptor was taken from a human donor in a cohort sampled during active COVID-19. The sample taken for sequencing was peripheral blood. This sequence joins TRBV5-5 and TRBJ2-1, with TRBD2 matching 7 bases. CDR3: CASSLSGASSYNEQFF. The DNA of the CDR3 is TGTGCCAGCAGCTTGAGCGGGGCAAGCTCCTACAATGAGCAGTTCTTC. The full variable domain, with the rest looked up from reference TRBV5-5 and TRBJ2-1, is DAGVTQSPTHLIKTRGQQVTLRCSPISGHKSVSWYQQVLGQGPQFIFQYYEKEERGRGNFPDRFSARQFPNYSSELNVNALLLGDSALYLCASSLSGASSYNEQFFGPGTRLTVL.